One and the same sample provided the 10 T cell receptor beta chains below, sequenced in a study of OX40 agonist ivuxolimab in advanced cancers. Assay: immunoSEQ multiplex PCR; the TCRdb copy retains only in-frame clones and omits some. The table shows about 89,000 clones, with roughly 88% occurring only once. The sample was CD4+ or CD8+ T cells sorted from blood, taken in a trial of the OX40 agonist ivuxolimab. The receptors originated from an adult with an advanced solid tumor such as melanoma, head and neck, liver or kidney cancer.

The CDR3: CASSPDRVGETQYF. The CDR3 DNA reads as TGCGCCAGCAGCCCAGACAGGGTTGGGGAGACCCAGTACTTC. The chain uses TRBV5-1 and TRBJ2-5, with 7 bases fitting TRBD1. The CDR3 length is 14 residues. Germline lookup yields CDR1 SGHRS and CDR2 YFSETQ. V trimming: 4 bases; J trimming: 5 bases; junction bases outside the gene matches: 8.

The sample holds one count of this clone. The chain is built from TRBV6-7 and TRBJ2-5; 8 bases line up with TRBD1. TRBV6-7 is noted as an ORF with a role that remains uncertain. This CDR3 has 21 amino acids. With 0 bases clipped from V and 0 bases from J, the junction kept 18 bases outside the gene matches. The CDR3 is CASSYSMQDRALPCHQETQYF. CDR3 in DNA: TGTGCCAGCAGTTACTCGATGCAGGACAGGGCCCTCCCATGCCACCAAGAGACCCAGTACTTC.

This chain joins TRBV11-2 and TRBJ1-1; D uncertain. V lost 8 bases and J lost 1, with 11 bases in between. The CDR3 is made up of 13 amino acids. Germline loops: CDR1 SGHAT, CDR2 FQNNGV. The CDR3 sequence: CASSPSANTEAFF. CDR3 coding DNA: TGTGCCAGCTCCCCCTCCGCGAACACTGAAGCTTTCTTT.

The CDR3 bases are TGTGCCAGCTCACCGGGACAGAACACCGGGGAGCTGTTTTTT. Translated, it gives CASSPGQNTGELFF. The rearrangement uses TRBV18 and TRBJ2-2, with TRBD1 as a possible D gene (6 bases). Trimming pared 3 bases from V and 1 base from J, leaving 6 bases between. Per germline, CDR1 KGHSH and CDR2 LQKENI. The CDR3 runs 14 residues.

The chain is built from TRBV10-2 and TRBJ2-2; maybe TRBD2 (5 bases). CDR3 size: 14 residues. The V gene's germline CDR1 is WSHSY and CDR2 SAAADI. The V gene lost 6 bases and the J gene lost 2 bases, with 10 bases spanning the gap. The CDR3 nucleotides read TGCGCCAGCAGAGAGGGTGGAAACACCGGGGAGCTGTTTTTT. It codes for CASREGGNTGELFF.

This clone appeared a single time. The chain uses TRBV5-6 and TRBJ1-2; D is unclear. Trimming removed 1 base at V and 0 bases at J, with 1 base between. Germline V gives CDR1 SGHDT, CDR2 YYEEEE. The CDR3 is made up of 12 amino acids. The CDR3 coding sequence is TGTGCCAGCAGCTTGCCTAACTATGGCTACACCTTC. This codes for CASSLPNYGYTF. Variable domain in full (rest from reference TRBV5-6 and TRBJ1-2): DAGVTQSPTHLIKTRGQQVTLRCSPKSGHDTVSWYQQALGQGPQFIFQYYEEEERQRGNFPDRFSGHQFPNYSSELNVNALLLGDSALYLCASSLPNYGYTFGSGTRLTVV.

This clone was recorded once. The J gene is TRBJ1-2, the V gene TRBV15; no reliable D call. The germline V gene has CDR1 LNHNV and CDR2 YYDKDF (reference sequence). The V end lost 0 bases, the J end lost 4 bases, and 9 bases lay between the germline ends. This CDR3 contains 14 residues. The CDR3 spells CATSRDLGSYGYTF. CDR3 nucleotides: TGTGCCACCAGCAGAGATCTGGGGAGCTATGGCTACACCTTC.

As DNA, the CDR3 is TGTGCCAGCAGCTTGTGGGGAGCAGGAACTAATGAAAAACTGTTTTTT. This gives the protein CASSLWGAGTNEKLFF. V is TRBV5-7 and J is TRBJ1-4; D is ambiguous. TRBV5-7 is sorted into the ORF group, with uncertain function. The V end was cut by 1 base, the J end by 1 base, with 11 bases between. The CDR3 is 16 amino acids.

V usage is TRBV28 and J usage is TRBJ1-4; TRBD1 aligns across 11 bases. The junction had 4 bases not matched to a gene; V was cut back by 6 bases and J by 7 bases. CDR1 and CDR2 from the germline V gene are MDHEN and SYDVKM. This CDR3 is 14 amino acids long. CDR3 amino acids: CASRGQGAVEKLFF. The CDR3 nucleotides read TGTGCCAGCAGAGGACAGGGGGCGGTTGAAAAACTGTTTTTT.

DNA for the CDR3: TGTGCCAGCCGAGGGGGGGTTTTGAACACTGAAGCTTTCTTT. Translation: CASRGGVLNTEAFF. The rearrangement joins TRBV28 to TRBJ1-1; possible D gene TRBD1, 6 bases. There are 14 residues in the CDR3. V lost 8 bases and J 0 bases, leaving 13 bases between the germline ends. Germline V gives CDR1 MDHEN, CDR2 SYDVKM.